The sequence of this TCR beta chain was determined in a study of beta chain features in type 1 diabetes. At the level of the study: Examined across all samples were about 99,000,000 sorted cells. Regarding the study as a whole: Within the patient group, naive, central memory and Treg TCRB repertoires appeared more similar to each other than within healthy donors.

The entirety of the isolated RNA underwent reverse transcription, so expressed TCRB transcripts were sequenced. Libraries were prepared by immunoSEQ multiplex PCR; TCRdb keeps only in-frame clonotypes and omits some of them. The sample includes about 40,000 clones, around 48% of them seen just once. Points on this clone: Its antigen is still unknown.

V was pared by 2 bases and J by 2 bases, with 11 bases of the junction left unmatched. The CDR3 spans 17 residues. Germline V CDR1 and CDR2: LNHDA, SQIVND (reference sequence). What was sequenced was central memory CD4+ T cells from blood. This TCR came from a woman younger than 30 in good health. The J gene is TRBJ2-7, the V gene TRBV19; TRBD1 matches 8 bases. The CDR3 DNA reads TGTGCCAGTAGTATACGCCCCCAGCCGGGACAGGCCTACGAGCAGTACTTC. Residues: CASSIRPQPGQAYEQYF.